This TCR beta chain was sequenced for a study of T cells in Graves' hyperthyroidism and ophthalmopathy. Over 18 months, lack of ophthalmopathy progression marked Graves' hyperthyroidism as stable. Patients aged 18 to 65 had newly diagnosed hyperthyroidism lasting under 2 months. Not enrolled were patients with uncontrolled infection, other autoimmune disease, pregnancy or lactation. The diagnostic basis comprised clinical symptoms, serum thyroxine and TRAb, thyroid ultrasound and orbital computed tomography. From RNA transcripts, TCR beta CDR3 regions were amplified. HTBI primers were employed in a first-round RT-PCR of the TCR CDR3. TCRdb analysed the multiplex PCR reads with MiXCR anew, one entry per CDR3 protein. The sample has under 400,000 distinct CDR3 sequences, around 13% seen once; the top ten hold 9.2%. This clonotype originated in a woman between 18 and 29 years old with Graves' hyperthyroidism. The sequencing input was blood.

CDR3: CASSIGPDEKLFF. Here the CDR3 DNA reads TGTGCCAGCAGCATCGGGCCTGATGAAAAACTGTTTTTT. The V and J genes are TRBV13 and TRBJ1-4; unclear D gene. Germline V gives CDR1 PRHDT, CDR2 FYEKMQ (reference sequence). The CDR3 is 13 residues long. Trimming pared 5 bases from V and 6 bases from J, leaving 10 bases between.